This TCR beta chain was identified in a study of blood T cells in healthy people across ages (dated by TCRdb to the mid-2010s). A note on the overall study: In model experiments, roughly one uniquely barcoded TCR beta cDNA molecule per two T cells was captured by template switching. Using deep sequencing normalized with unique cDNA molecular identifiers, the study measured how TCR beta repertoire diversity changes with age. The donors were divided into four age groups: young (average around 16 years), middle-aged (almost 40), aged (roughly 60) and long-lived (roughly 82). Donors of different ages were randomly distributed across sequencing lanes to avoid experimental bias. For two donors (one aged 18 to 30 and one aged 80 or older), the study analyzed two additional independent replicas of 1 million unique cDNA reads from the same blood draw.

Overall study results and their limits: As age increased, observed TCR beta diversity per million T cells dropped in a roughly linear way, and a significant reduction was already evident by age 40. The long-lived group showed more naive CD4+ T cells, fewer expanded clones and increased TCR diversity than the aged group, suggesting age selection. Estimates of total diversity based on one million sequenced T cells were regarded as lower bounds and as underestimates. There was a strong correlation between observed TCR beta diversity and the percentage of naive T cells measured by flow cytometry. Because donor CMV infection status was unknown, age-related changes in expanded clonotypes were potentially confounded. Bulk unsorted PBMC profiling prevented conclusive comparison of naive and antigen-experienced compartments.

Systemically healthy Caucasian individuals from Russia, 35 to 50 in total and aged roughly 6 to 90 years, were included as donors. Each donor gave about 9.7 milliliters of peripheral blood, drawn into EDTA-treated Vacutainer tubes. Ficoll-Paque density-gradient centrifugation was used to isolate PBMCs, with at least 6.5 million per sample. Total RNA was extracted from PBMCs with Trizol reagent, with at least 6 micrograms obtained per sample. For every donor, flow cytometry on a PBMC aliquot measured the percentage of naive CD45RAhigh/CD27high T cells. Library generation was performed with 5' RACE. This sample was sequenced with an Illumina HiSeq 2500. A second PCR of about 7 to 12 cycles was run with a J-beta primer mix and a sample-barcoded 5' primer. A unique molecular identifier was introduced onto each TCR beta cDNA molecule by a template-switch 5' adaptor carrying 12 random nucleotides. Each sample yielded at least 3 million CDR3-containing paired-end reads. First-strand cDNA synthesis was performed from all RNA using the Mint cDNA synthesis kit, with priming by a TRBC-specific oligonucleotide. All cDNA was treated with uracil-DNA glycosylase and then went through a first 18-cycle PCR with the universal primers M1SS and BC2_uni_R. Concerning the study's data processing: Normalization of each sample was performed by random selection of 1 million high-quality reads, each carrying a distinct molecular identifier. Instead of being binned into consensus sequences, reads with shared molecular identifiers were discarded. CDR3 identification, clonotype clustering and error correction used MiTCR with a Q25 quality threshold and the strictest error-elimination algorithm. Lower-bound total TCR beta diversity was estimated with a nonparametric unseen species model using Euler transformation. TCRdb itself trimmed the public reads at Q25 with fastp, ran MiXCR and retained productive beta chains. Records with the same CDR3 protein are collapsed into one entry carrying the most frequent genes and DNA. These V and J calls originate from TCRdb's pipeline instead of the authors' own analysis. The sample contains about 730,000 distinct CDR3 sequences, roughly 44% of them found a single time. Clones ranked in the top ten supply 20% to 25% of the sample.

Reading from cysteine to phenylalanine, the CDR3 counts 13 amino acids. Only the CDR3 DNA stays, 39 bases, in frame from base 1. The germline V gene specifies SGHTA as CDR1 and FQGNSA as CDR2. Compared with germline, V lacks 3 bases and J lacks 4 bases; bases without a gene match: 0. This clonotype appeared many times. Its binding antigen is unknown. No much larger clone is present one base from it, and per-base qualities are unavailable. The source material was blood. The TCR sequence derives from a woman aged 55-69 years in good health. The chain couples TRBV7-2 to TRBJ2-5; 9 middle bases align to TRBD2. The CDR3 in this case is CASSFSGRETQYF. The bases are TGTGCCAGCAGCTTTAGCGGGAGAGAGACCCAGTACTTC.